Included here is one TCR beta chain sequence, with context. The data derive from a study of radiation and T cells in renal cell carcinoma. Regarding time point: baseline pretreatment blood. Described treatment: 15 Gy SBRT to primary tumor, nephrectomy 4 weeks later. Germline V gene sequence: CDR1 LNHDA, CDR2 SQIVND (reference sequence). This CDR3 is built from 16 residues. Trimming at V came to 3 bases and at J to 5 bases, leaving 9 bases not matched to a gene. Profiling relied on immunoSEQ multiplex PCR, and the TCRdb table lists in-frame clones only, not all of them. The sample yields tens of thousands of clones, 65% to 85% seen once.

The gene calls are TRBV19 and TRBJ2-1; 8 nucleotides agree with TRBD2. The sample in question was blood, obtained from a patient whose treatment included radiotherapy and nephrectomy. The clonotype comes from a man in his sixties with renal cell carcinoma. CDR3 protein: CASSISRLAPHNEQFF. In nucleotides, the CDR3 is TGTGCCAGTAGTATCTCCAGACTAGCGCCCCACAATGAGCAGTTCTTC.